A selection of T cell receptor beta chains follows, all from one sample in a study of OX40 agonist ivuxolimab in advanced cancers. TCRdb keeps only in-frame clones here, not all; method: immunoSEQ multiplex PCR. The sample consists of about 110,000 clones, about nine tenths of them appearing once. The sequenced sample was CD4+ or CD8+ T cells sorted from blood, obtained in a trial of the OX40 agonist ivuxolimab. Receptor source: an adult with an advanced solid tumor such as melanoma, head and neck, liver or kidney cancer. Each CDR3 is given with its conserved first and last residue. The D gene is left open where the match is weak. The size field is filled for only some rows; it gives once, few, many or a size class.

TGTGCCAGCAGCCCACGGGACAGGGAGTATGGCTACACCTTC CASSPRDREYGYTF TRBJ1-2 TRBV5-8 NA TRBD1
TGTGCCAGCTCATCCGACGGTTACGAGCAGTACTTC CASSSDGYEQYF TRBJ2-7 TRBV18 NA NA
TGTGCCAGCAGCTTAGATGGGTCCGAGACCCAGTACTTC CASSLDGSETQYF TRBJ2-5 TRBV11-3 NA NA
TGTGCCGGCCTCGGGACAGGGCACAATGAGCAGTTCTTC CAGLGTGHNEQFF TRBJ2-1 TRBV6-6 NA TRBD1
TGTGCCAGCAGTTTCCAAAGGACAGTAATGAACACTGAAGCTTTCTTT CASSFQRTVMNTEAFF TRBJ1-1 TRBV27 NA NA
TGTGCCAGCAGGTCAGGGGGAGGAACTGAAGCTTTCTTT CASRSGGGTEAFF TRBJ1-1 TRBV7-9 NA TRBD1
TGTGCCAGCTCACCGCTAGCTACCAGGGGGCCACGCGCGGGCAATGAGCAGTTCTTC CASSPLATRGPRAGNEQFF TRBJ2-1 TRBV18 NA TRBD1
TGTGCCATCAGTGAGTCGGTAGGACCGTCCGATGGCTACACCTTC CAISESVGPSDGYTF TRBJ1-2 TRBV10-3 NA NA
TGCGCCAGCCGGTATTGGGGGGGTGAGCAGTTCTTC CASRYWGGEQFF TRBJ2-1 TRBV10-2 NA TRBD2
TGTGCCAGCAGCGGACAGGGGGGGGGCAGGGAGCTGTTTTTT CASSGQGGGRELFF TRBJ2-2 TRBV6-6 NA TRBD1
TGTGCCAGCAGTTACTCGGCTGACTCCTATAATTCACCCCTCCACTTT CASSYSADSYNSPLHF TRBJ1-6 TRBV6-5 NA NA
TGCAGCGTTGGTACAGGGTCTGGAAACACCATATATTTT CSVGTGSGNTIYF TRBJ1-3 TRBV29-1 few NA
TGTGCCAGCAGCTTAGGGAACACGCTGGCCTCCTACGAGCAGTACTTC CASSLGNTLASYEQYF TRBJ2-7 TRBV11-1 NA NA
TGTGCCAGCAGCTTACCGACGGGAAACACCATATATTTT CASSLPTGNTIYF TRBJ1-3 TRBV7-6 NA NA
TGCGCCAGCATCACCTGCGGCCGCTATCCGGATACGCAGTATTTT CASITCGRYPDTQYF TRBJ2-3 TRBV4-3 NA NA
TGTGCCAGCATCAAGACAGGGGTCGGGACGCAGTATTTT CASIKTGVGTQYF TRBJ2-3 TRBV28 NA TRBD1
TGTGCCAGCGGTAGGGGTGGGTACGAGCAGTACTTC CASGRGGYEQYF TRBJ2-7 TRBV5-8 once NA
TGCGCCAGCCGAACTTCGGGACAGATCGGCAATGAGCAGTTCTTC CASRTSGQIGNEQFF TRBJ2-1 TRBV10-2 NA TRBD1
TGTGCCAGCAGTTCTAGGGACGAATGGGCCCAAGAGACCCAGTACTTC CASSSRDEWAQETQYF TRBJ2-5 TRBV28 NA NA
TGTGCCAGCAGCACATTTGTCACAGATACGCAGTATTTT CASSTFVTDTQYF TRBJ2-3 TRBV7-2 NA NA
TGTGCCAGCAGGCTTCAGGGGGCGGCTTCACCCCTCCACTTT CASRLQGAASPLHF TRBJ1-6 TRBV11-2 NA TRBD1
TGTGCCAGCAGCTTCTCGTCCCGAGAGACCCAGTACTTC CASSFSSRETQYF TRBJ2-5 TRBV7-2 NA NA
TGTGCCAGCAGCCCCTCGGGGCAGGGGTTCTACGAGCAGTACTTC CASSPSGQGFYEQYF TRBJ2-7 TRBV7-3 NA NA
TGTGCCAGCAACACGAAACAGGGCACCGAGAACACTGAAGCTTTCTTT CASNTKQGTENTEAFF TRBJ1-1 TRBV6-4 NA NA
TGTGCCAGCACAACAGGGACGCGGAACACCGGGGAGCTGTTTTTT CASTTGTRNTGELFF TRBJ2-2 TRBV7-3 NA NA
TGTGCCAGCAGTTGGGACTACACAGATACGCAGTATTTT CASSWDYTDTQYF TRBJ2-3 TRBV6-1 NA TRBD2
TGTGCCAGCAGCTTAGTCATAGGTGGTGATCAGCCCCAGCATTTT CASSLVIGGDQPQHF TRBJ1-5 TRBV7-2 NA NA
TGTGCCAGCAGTGAAGGTTTGGGACAGGTGCCCACCTATCTTGGCTACACCTTC CASSEGLGQVPTYLGYTF TRBJ1-2 TRBV2 NA TRBD1
TGTGCCAGCTCCGCGGATAGCAATCAGCCCCAGCATTTT CASSADSNQPQHF TRBJ1-5 TRBV7-3 NA NA
TGTGCCAGCAGCTCAGACCAGGGCTTTGCGGGGAATTCACCCCTCCACTTT CASSSDQGFAGNSPLHF TRBJ1-6 TRBV13 NA NA
TGTGCCAGCAGTCGTACATCGAGCTCCTACAATGAGCAGTTCTTC CASSRTSSSYNEQFF TRBJ2-1 TRBV6-1 NA NA